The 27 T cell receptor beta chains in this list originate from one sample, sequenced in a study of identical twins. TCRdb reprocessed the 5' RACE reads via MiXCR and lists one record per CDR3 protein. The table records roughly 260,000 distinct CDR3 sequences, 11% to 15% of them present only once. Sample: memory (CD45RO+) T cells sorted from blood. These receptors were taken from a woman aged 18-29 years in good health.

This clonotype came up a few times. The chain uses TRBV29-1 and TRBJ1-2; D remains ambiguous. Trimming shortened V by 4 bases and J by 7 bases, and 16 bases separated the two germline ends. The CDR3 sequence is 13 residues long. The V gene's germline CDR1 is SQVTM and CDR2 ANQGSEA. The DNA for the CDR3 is TGCAGCGTTGGTGACGGTATAACGGGTGGCTACACCTTC. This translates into CSVGDGITGGYTF.

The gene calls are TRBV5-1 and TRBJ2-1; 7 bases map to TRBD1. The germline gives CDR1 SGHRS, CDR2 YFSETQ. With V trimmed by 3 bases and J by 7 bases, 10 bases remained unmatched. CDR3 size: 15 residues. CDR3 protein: CASSSLTGSGNEQFF. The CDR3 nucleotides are TGCGCCAGCAGCTCCCTGACAGGGTCGGGGAATGAGCAGTTCTTC. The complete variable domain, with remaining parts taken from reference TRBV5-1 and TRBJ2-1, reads KAGVTQTPRYLIKTRGQQVTLSCSPISGHRSVSWYQQTPGQGLQFLFEYFSETQRNKGNFPGRFSGRQFSNSRSEMNVSTLELGDSALYLCASSSLTGSGNEQFFGPGTRLTVL.

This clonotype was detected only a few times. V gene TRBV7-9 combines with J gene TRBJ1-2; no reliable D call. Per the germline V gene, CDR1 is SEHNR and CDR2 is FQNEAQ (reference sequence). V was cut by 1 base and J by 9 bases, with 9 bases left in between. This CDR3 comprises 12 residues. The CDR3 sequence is CASSLGPGSYTF. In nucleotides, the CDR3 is TGTGCCAGCAGCTTAGGTCCAGGTAGCTACACCTTC.

For the CDR3, the DNA is TGTGCCAGCAGATCAAGCGGAGGGTCCTACGAGCAGTACTTC. This sequence encodes CASRSSGGSYEQYF. The chain is built from TRBV6-1 and TRBJ2-7, with D possibly being TRBD2 (6 bases). Germline CDR1 reads MNHNS; CDR2 reads SASEGT. There are 14 residues in the CDR3. Trimming stripped 6 bases from V and 1 base from J, with 13 bases between.

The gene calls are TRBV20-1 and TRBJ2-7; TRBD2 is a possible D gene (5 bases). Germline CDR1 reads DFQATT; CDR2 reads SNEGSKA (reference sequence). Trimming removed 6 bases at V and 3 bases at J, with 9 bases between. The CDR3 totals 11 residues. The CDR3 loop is CSAPSRYEQYF. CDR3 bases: TGCAGTGCCCCTAGCCGCTACGAGCAGTACTTC.

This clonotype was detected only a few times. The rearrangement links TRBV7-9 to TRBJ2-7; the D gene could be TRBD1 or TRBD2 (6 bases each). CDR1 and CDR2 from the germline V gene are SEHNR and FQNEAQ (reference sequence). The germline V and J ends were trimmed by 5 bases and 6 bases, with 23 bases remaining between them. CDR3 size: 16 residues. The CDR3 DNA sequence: TGTGCCAGCAGCACTTCCCGGGGGCACGAAAAGGTCGAGCAGTACTTC. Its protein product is CASSTSRGHEKVEQYF.

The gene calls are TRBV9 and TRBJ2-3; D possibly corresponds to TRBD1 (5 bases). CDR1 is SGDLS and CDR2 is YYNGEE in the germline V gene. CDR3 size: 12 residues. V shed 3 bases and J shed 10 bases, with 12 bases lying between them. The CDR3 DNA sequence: TGTGCCAGCAGCGCTGGGGCTGGTGCGCAGTATTTT. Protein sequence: CASSAGAGAQYF.

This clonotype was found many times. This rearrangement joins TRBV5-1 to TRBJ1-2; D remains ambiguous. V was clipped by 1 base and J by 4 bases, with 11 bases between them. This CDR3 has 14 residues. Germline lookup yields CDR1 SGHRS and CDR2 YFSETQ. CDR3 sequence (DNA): TGCGCCAGCAGCTTGCTAGGGCTGGGCTATGGCTACACCTTC. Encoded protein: CASSLLGLGYGYTF. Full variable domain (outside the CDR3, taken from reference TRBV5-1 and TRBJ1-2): KAGVTQTPRYLIKTRGQQVTLSCSPISGHRSVSWYQQTPGQGLQFLFEYFSETQRNKGNFPGRFSGRQFSNSRSEMNVSTLELGDSALYLCASSLLGLGYGYTFGSGTRLTVV.

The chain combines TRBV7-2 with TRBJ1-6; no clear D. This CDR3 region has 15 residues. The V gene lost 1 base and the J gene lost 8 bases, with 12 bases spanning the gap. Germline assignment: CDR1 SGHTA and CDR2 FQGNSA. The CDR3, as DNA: TGTGCCAGCAGCTTAGGGGCCACGGGTCATTCACCCCTCCACTTT. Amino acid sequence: CASSLGATGHSPLHF.

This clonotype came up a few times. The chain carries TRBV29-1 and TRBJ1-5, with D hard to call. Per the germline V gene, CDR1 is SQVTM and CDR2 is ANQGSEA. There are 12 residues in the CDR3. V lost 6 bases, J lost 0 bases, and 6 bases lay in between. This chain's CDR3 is CSVGPSNQPQHF. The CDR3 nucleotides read TGCAGCGTCGGACCTAGCAATCAGCCCCAGCATTTT.

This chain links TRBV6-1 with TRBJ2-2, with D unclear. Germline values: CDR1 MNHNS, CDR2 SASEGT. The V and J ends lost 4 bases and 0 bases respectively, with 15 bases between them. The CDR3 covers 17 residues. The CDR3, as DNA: TGTGCCAGCAGTGCAACCGTAGGACGGCCGAACACCGGGGAGCTGTTTTTT. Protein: CASSATVGRPNTGELFF.

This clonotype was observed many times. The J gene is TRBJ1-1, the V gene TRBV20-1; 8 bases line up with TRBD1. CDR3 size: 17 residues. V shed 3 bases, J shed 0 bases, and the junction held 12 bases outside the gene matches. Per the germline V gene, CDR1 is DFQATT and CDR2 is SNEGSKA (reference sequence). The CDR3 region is CSARARDRYYVNTEAFF. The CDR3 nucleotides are TGCAGTGCTAGGGCTCGGGACAGGTACTATGTGAACACTGAAGCTTTCTTT.

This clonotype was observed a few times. The CDR3 DNA follows: TGCAGTGCACTGGACAGGACTGGAAACACCATATATTTT. It yields the protein CSALDRTGNTIYF. The chain joins TRBV20-1 to TRBJ1-3, with TRBD1 matching over 7 bases. V shed 6 bases and J 2 bases; nucleotides not matched to a gene: 4. Germline CDR1 and CDR2: DFQATT and SNEGSKA (reference sequence). The CDR3 extends over 13 amino acids.

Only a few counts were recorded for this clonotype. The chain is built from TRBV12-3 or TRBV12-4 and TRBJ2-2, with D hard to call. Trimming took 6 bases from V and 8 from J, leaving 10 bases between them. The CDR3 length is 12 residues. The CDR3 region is CASSPKRGELFF. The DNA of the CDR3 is TGTGCCAGCAGCCCTAAGCGTGGGGAGCTGTTTTTT.

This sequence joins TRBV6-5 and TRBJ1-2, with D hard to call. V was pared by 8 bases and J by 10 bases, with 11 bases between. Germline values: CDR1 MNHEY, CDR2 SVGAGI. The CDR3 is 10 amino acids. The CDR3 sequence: CASFGRVYTF. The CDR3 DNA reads TGTGCCAGCTTTGGAAGGGTCTACACCTTC.

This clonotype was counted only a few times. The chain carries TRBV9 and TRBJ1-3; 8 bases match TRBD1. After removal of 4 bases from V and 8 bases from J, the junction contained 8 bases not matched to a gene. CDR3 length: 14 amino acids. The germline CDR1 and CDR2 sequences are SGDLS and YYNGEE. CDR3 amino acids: CASSFGQGGHTIYF. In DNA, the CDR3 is TGTGCCAGCAGCTTCGGACAGGGTGGGCACACCATATATTTT.

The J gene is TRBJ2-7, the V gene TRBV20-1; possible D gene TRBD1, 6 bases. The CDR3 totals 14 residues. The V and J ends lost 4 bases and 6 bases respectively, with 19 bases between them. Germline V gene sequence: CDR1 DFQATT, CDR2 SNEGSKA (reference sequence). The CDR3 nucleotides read TGCAGTGCTACCGTGGCCGGAAAAGGGGGCGAGCAGTACTTC. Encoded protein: CSATVAGKGGEQYF.

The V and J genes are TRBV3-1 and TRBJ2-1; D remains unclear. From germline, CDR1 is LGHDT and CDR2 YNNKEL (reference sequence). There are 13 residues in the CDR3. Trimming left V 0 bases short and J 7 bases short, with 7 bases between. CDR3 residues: CASSQDRLNEQFF. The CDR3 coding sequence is TGTGCCAGCAGCCAAGATCGGTTGAATGAGCAGTTCTTC.

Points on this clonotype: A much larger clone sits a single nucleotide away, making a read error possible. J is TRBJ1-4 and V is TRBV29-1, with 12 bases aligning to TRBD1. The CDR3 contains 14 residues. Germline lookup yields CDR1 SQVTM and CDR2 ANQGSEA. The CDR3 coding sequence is TGCGGCGTGGGGACAGGGGGCACTAATGAAAAACTGTTTTTT. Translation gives CGVGTGGTNEKLFF.

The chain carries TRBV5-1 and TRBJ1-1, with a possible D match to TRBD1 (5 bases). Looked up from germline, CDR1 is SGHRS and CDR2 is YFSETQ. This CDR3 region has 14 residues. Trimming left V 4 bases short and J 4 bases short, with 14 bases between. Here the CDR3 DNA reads TGCGCCAGCAGCGGGGCGGGAGTAGGCACTGAAGCTTTCTTT. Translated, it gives CASSGAGVGTEAFF.

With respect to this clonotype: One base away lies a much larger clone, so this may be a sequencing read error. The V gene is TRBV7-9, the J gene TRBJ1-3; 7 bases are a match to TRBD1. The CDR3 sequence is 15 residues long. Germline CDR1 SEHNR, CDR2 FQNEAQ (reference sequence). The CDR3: CTSSPRGGAGNTIYF. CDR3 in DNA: TGTACCAGCAGCCCCAGGGGGGGCGCTGGAAACACCATATATTTT.

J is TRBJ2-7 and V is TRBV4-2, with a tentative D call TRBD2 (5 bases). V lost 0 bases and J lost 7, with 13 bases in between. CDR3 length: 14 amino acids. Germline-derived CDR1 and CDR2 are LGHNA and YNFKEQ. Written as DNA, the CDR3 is TGTGCCAGCAGCCAAGACTGGAGGTCCCGGGAGCAGTACTTC. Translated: CASSQDWRSREQYF.

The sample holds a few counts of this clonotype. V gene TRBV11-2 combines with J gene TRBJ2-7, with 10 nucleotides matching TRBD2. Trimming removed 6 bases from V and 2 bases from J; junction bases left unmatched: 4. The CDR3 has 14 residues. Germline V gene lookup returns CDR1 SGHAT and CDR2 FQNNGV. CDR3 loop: CASRAAGGTYEQYF. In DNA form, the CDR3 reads TGTGCCAGCAGGGCAGCGGGGGGGACCTACGAGCAGTACTTC.

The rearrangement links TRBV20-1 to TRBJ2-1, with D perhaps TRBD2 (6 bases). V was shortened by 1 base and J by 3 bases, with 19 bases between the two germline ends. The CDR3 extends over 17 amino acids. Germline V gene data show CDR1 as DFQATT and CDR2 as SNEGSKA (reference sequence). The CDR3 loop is CSARGNPGTSHYNEQFF. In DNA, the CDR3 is TGCAGTGCTAGAGGTAATCCCGGGACTTCCCACTACAATGAGCAGTTCTTC.

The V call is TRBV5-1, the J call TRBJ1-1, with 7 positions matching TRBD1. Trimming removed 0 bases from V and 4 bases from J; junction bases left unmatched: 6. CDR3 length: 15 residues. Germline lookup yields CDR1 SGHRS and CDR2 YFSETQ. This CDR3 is CASSLDTGVSTEAFF. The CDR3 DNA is TGCGCCAGCAGCTTGGATACAGGGGTGAGCACTGAAGCTTTCTTT.

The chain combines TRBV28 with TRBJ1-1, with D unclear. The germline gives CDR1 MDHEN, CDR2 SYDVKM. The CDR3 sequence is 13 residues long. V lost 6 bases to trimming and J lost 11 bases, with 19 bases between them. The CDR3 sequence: CASSLGGDGVAFF. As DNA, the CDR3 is TGTGCCAGCAGCCTCGGAGGCGACGGCGTGGCTTTCTTT. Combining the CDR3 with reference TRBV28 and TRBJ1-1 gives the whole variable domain DVKVTQSSRYLVKRTGEKVFLECVQDMDHENMFWYRQDPGLGLRLIYFSYDVKMKEKGDIPEGYSVSREKKERFSLILESASTNQTSMYLCASSLGGDGVAFFGQGTRLTVV.

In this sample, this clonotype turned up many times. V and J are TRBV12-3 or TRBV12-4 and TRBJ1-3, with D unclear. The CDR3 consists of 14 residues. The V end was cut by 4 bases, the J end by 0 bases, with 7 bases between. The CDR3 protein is CASSSTYSGNTIYF. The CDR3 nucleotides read TGTGCCAGCAGTTCGACATACTCTGGAAACACCATATATTTT.